This T cell receptor beta chain is from a study of blood T cell repertoires in COVID-19. Background on the study: The study drew acute and convalescent COVID-19 samples from the United States, Italy and Spain. PBMCs, B-cell-depleted T cells, or T cells were the source of the cDNA or gDNA that made up the material.

Profiling relied on immunoSEQ multiplex PCR, and the TCRdb table lists in-frame clones only, not all of them. This sample has 70,000 or so clones; about four fifths occur once, and the top ten carry roughly 9.7%. The source material was peripheral blood. The receptor's source is a woman older than 75 with acute or convalescent COVID-19.

Here the CDR3 reads CASRRGGDQPQHF. DNA for the CDR3: TGTGCCAGCAGACGAGGGGGGGATCAGCCCCAGCATTTT. The chain couples TRBV6-5 to TRBJ1-5; perhaps TRBD1 as D (6 bases). Germline V gene lookup returns CDR1 MNHEY and CDR2 SVGAGI. The CDR3 spans 13 residues. V lost 6 bases and J 5 bases, leaving 11 bases between the germline ends.